The clone carrying this TCR beta chain was picked up a small number of times. Trimming stripped 5 bases from V and 5 bases from J, with 17 bases between. This CDR3 region has 14 residues. Germline V lookup: CDR1 SGHRS, CDR2 YFSETQ. This entry belongs to a study of T-cell reconstitution after alpha-beta-depleted transplantation in children. Unique molecular identifiers tagged the TCRbeta library. MiXCR, run by TCRdb on the PCR reads, gives a single entry per CDR3 protein. The repertoire holds around 370,000 distinct CDR3 sequences, with 10% as singletons. The material was PBMCs from the stem cell graft donor, obtained from the stem cell graft. This chain connects TRBV5-1 to TRBJ2-7, with D perhaps matching TRBD2 (5 bases). The source of this sequence is a human donor who donated a stem cell graft to a child with acute lymphoblastic leukemia. CDR3: CASRTGVAGHEQYF. In DNA form, the CDR3 reads TGCGCCAGCAGGACCGGGGTGGCGGGCCACGAGCAGTACTTC. The whole variable domain, filled in from reference TRBV5-1 and TRBJ2-7, reads KAGVTQTPRYLIKTRGQQVTLSCSPISGHRSVSWYQQTPGQGLQFLFEYFSETQRNKGNFPGRFSGRQFSNSRSEMNVSTLELGDSALYLCASRTGVAGHEQYFGPGTRLTVT.